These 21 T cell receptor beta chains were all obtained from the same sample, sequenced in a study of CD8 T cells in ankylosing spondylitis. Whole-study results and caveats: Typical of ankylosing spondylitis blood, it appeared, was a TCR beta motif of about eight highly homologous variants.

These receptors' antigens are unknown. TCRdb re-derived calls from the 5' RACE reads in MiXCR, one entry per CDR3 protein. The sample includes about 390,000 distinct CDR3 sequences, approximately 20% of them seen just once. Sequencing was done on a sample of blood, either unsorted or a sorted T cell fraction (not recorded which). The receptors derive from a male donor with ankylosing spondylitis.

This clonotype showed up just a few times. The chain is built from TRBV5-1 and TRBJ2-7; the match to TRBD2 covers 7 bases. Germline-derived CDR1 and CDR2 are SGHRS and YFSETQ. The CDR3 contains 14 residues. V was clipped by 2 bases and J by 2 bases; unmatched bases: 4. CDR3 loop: CASSFTGTTYEQYF. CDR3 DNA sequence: TGCGCCAGCAGCTTTACCGGGACTACCTACGAGCAGTACTTC. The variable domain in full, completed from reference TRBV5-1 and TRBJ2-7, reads KAGVTQTPRYLIKTRGQQVTLSCSPISGHRSVSWYQQTPGQGLQFLFEYFSETQRNKGNFPGRFSGRQFSNSRSEMNVSTLELGDSALYLCASSFTGTTYEQYFGPGTRLTVT.

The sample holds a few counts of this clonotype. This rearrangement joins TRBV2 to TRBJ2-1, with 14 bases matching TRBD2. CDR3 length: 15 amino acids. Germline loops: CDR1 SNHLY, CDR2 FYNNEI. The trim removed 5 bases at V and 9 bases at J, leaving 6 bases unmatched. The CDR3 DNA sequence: TGTGCCAGCAGTTCTCTCGGACTAGCGGGAGGTGAGCAGTTCTTC. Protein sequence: CASSSLGLAGGEQFF.

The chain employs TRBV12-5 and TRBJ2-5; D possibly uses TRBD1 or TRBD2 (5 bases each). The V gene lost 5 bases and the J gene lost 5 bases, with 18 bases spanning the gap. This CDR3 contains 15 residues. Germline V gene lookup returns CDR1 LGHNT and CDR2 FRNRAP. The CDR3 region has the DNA TGTGCTAGTGGTCCATCCGGGACCCCGGGGGAGACCCAGTACTTC. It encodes CASGPSGTPGETQYF.

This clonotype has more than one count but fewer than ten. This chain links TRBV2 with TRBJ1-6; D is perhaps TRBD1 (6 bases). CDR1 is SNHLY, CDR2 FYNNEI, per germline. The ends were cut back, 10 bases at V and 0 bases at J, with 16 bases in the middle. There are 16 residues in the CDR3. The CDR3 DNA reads TGTGCCACCCGGGGGGGCCTGAGCTCCTATAATTCACCCCTCCACTTT. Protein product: CATRGGLSSYNSPLHF.

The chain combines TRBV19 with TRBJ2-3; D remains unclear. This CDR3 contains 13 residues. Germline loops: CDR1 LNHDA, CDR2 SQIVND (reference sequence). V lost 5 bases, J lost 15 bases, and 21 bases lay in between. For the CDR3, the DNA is TGTGCCAGTAGTGCAGAGGACCTCAGTCGCCAATATTTT. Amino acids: CASSAEDLSRQYF.

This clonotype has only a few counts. For the CDR3, the DNA is TGTGCCAGCAGTTACTCGGCGGGGGGCGGCACTGAAGCTTTCTTT. Protein product: CASSYSAGGGTEAFF. This chain joins TRBV6-5 and TRBJ1-1; TRBD1 might be the D (6 bases). The CDR3 is 15 amino acids. Germline V gene lookup returns CDR1 MNHEY and CDR2 SVGAGI. The V gene lost 0 bases and the J gene lost 4 bases, with 12 bases spanning the gap.

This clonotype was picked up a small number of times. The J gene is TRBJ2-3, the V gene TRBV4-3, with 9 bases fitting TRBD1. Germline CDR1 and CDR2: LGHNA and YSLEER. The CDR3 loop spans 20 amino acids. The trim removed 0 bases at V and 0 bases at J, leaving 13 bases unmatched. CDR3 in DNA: TGCGCCAGCAGCCAAGATAAGGGACAGGGCGCCCAGTCTAGCACAGATACGCAGTATTTT. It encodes CASSQDKGQGAQSSTDTQYF.

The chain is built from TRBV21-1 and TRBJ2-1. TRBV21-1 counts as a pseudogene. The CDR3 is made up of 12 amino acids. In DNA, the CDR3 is TGTGCCAGCAGCCAAGGTGGTTATGAGCAGTTCTTC. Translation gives CASSQGGYEQFF.

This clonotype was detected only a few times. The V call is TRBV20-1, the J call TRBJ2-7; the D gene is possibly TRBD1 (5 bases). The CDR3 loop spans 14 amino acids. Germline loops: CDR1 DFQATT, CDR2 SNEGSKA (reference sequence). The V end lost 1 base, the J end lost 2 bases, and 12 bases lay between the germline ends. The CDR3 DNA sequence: TGCAGTGCTAGAGTACAGGCCCCCCCCTACGAGCAGTACTTC. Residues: CSARVQAPPYEQYF.

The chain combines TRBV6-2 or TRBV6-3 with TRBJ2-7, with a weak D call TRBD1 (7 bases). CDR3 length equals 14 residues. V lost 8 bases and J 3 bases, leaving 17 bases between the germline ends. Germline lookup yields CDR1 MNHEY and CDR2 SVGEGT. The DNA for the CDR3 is TGTGCCAGCCTCGGACTACAGGGGAACTACGAGCAGTACTTC. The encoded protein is CASLGLQGNYEQYF.

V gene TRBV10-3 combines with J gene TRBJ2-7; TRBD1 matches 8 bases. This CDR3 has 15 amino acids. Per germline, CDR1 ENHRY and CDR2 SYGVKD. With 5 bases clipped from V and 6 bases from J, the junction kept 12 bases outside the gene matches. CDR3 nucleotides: TGTGCCATCAGTCCGCGGACAGGGTCTATCTCCGAGCAGTACTTC. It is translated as CAISPRTGSISEQYF.

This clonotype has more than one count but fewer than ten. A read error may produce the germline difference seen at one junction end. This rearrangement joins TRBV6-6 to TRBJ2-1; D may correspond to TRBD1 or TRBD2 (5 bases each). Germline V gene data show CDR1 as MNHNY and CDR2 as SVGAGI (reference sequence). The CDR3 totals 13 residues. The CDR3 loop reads CASSNSEGFSQFF. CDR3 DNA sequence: TGTGCCAGCAGTAACTCTGAGGGGTTTTCGCAGTTCTTC.

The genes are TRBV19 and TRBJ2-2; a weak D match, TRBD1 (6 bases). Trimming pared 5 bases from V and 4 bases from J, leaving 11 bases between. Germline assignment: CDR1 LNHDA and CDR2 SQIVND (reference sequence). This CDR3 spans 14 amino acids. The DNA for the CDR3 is TGTGCCAGTAGTCCCCAGGGGTTCACCGGGGAGCTGTTTTTT. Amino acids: CASSPQGFTGELFF.

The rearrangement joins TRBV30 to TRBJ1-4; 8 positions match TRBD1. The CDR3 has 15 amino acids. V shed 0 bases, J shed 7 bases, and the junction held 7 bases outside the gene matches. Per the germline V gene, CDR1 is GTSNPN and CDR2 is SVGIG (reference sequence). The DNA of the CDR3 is TGTGCCTGGAGTGTCCCTCGGACAGGGTTTGAAAAACTGTTTTTT. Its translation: CAWSVPRTGFEKLFF.

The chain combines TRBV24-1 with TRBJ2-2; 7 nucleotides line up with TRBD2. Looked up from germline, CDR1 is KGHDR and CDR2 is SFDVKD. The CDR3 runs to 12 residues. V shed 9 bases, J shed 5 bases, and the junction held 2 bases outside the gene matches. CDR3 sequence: CATGRGTGELFF. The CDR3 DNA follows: TGTGCCACCGGGAGGGGAACCGGGGAGCTGTTTTTT.

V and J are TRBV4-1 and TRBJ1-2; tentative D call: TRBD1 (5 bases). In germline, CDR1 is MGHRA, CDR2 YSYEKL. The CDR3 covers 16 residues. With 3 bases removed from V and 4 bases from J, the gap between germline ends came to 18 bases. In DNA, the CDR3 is TGCGCCAGCAGCCATCCCGCCCAGGGCCAGCGCTATGGCTACACCTTC. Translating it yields CASSHPAQGQRYGYTF.

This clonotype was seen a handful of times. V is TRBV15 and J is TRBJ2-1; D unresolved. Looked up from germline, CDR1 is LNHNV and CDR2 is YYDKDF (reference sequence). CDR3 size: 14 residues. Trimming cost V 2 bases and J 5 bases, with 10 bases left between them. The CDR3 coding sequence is TGTGCCACCAGCAGACTCAGAACGAACAATGAGCAGTTCTTC. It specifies CATSRLRTNNEQFF.

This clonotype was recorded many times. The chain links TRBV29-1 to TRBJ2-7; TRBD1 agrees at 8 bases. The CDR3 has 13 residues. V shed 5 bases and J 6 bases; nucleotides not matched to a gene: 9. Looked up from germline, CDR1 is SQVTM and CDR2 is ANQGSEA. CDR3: CSVITGGSGEQYF. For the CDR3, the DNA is TGCAGCGTTATCACAGGGGGAAGTGGCGAGCAGTACTTC.

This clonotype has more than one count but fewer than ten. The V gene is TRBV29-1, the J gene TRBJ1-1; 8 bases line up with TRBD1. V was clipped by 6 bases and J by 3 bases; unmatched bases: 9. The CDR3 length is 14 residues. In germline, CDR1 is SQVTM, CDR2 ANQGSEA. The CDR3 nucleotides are TGCAGCGTCAACCCAGGGGGCGCGGACACTGAAGCTTTCTTT. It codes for CSVNPGGADTEAFF.

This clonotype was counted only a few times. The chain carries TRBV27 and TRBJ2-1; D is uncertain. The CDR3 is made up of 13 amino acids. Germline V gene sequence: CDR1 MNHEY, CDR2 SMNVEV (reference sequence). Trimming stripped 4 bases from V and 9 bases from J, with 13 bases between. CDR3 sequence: CASSSPLRPEQFF. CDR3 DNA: TGTGCCAGCAGTTCTCCTCTTAGGCCTGAGCAGTTCTTC.

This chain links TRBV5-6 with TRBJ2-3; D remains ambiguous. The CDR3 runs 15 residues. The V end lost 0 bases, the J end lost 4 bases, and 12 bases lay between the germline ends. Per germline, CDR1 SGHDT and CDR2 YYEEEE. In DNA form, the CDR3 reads TGTGCCAGCAGCTTGGCCATCTCCCAGGCAGATACGCAGTATTTT. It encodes CASSLAISQADTQYF.